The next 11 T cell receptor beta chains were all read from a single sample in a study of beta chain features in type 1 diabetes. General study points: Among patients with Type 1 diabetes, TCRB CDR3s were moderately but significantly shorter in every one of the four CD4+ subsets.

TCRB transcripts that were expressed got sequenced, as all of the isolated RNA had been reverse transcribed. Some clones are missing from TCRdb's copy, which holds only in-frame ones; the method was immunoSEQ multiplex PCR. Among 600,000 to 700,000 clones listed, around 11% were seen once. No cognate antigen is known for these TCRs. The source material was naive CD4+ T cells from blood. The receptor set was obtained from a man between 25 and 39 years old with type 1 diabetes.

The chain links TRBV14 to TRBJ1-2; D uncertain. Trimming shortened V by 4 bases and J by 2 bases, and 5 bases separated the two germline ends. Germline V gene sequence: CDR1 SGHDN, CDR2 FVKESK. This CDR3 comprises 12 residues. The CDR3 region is CASSLLNYGYTF. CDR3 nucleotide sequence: TGTGCCAGCAGCCTACTAAACTATGGCTACACCTTC.

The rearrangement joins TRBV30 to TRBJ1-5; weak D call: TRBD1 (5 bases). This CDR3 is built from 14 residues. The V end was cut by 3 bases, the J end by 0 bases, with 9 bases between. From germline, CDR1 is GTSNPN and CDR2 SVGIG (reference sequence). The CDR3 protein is CAWRQGSSNQPQHF. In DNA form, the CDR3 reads TGTGCCTGGAGGCAGGGTAGTAGCAATCAGCCCCAGCATTTT.

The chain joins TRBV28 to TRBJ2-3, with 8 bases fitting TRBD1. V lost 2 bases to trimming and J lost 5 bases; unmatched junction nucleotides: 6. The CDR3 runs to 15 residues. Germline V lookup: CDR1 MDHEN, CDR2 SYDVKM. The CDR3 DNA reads TGTGCCAGCAGTTTAAGTCAGGGGGCAGGAGATACGCAGTATTTT. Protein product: CASSLSQGAGDTQYF.

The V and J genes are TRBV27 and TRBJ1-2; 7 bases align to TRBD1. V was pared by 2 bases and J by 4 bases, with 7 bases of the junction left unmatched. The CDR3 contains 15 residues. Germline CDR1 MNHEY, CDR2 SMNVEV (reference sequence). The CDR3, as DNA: TGTGCCAGCAGTTTAACCGGACAGGACAGCTATGGCTACACCTTC. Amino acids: CASSLTGQDSYGYTF.

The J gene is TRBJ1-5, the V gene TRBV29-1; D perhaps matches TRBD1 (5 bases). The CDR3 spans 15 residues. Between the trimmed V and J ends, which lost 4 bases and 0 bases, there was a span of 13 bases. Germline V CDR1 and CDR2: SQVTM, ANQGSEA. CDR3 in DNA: TGCAGCGTTGGGGAGGGGTCACTTAGCAATCAGCCCCAGCATTTT. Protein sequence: CSVGEGSLSNQPQHF.

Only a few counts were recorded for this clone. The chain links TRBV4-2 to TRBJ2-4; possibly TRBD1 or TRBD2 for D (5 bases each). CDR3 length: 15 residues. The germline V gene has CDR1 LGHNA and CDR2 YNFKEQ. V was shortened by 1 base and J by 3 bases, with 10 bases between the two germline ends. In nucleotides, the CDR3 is TGTGCCAGCAGCCAAGCTGGGGGTGTCAAAAACATTCAGTACTTC. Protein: CASSQAGGVKNIQYF.

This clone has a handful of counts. In DNA form, the CDR3 reads TGTGCTAGTGGTTCGCCTGGAGGGACCACTGAAGCTTTCTTT. It codes for CASGSPGGTTEAFF. The V gene is TRBV12-5, the J gene TRBJ1-1; D perhaps matches TRBD1 (5 bases). Germline V gene lookup returns CDR1 LGHNT and CDR2 FRNRAP. The CDR3 has 14 residues. V lost 4 bases to trimming and J lost 4 bases, with 13 bases between them.

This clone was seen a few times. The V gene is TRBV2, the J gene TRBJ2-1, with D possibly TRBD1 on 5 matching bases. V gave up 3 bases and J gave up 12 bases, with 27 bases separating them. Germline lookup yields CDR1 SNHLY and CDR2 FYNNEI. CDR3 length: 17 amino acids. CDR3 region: CASSDGVGQGLGVGQFF. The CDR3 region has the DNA TGTGCCAGCAGTGATGGGGTAGGGCAGGGCCTTGGGGTAGGGCAGTTCTTC. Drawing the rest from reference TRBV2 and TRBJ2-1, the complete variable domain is EPEVTQTPSHQVTQMGQEVILRCVPISNHLYFYWYRQILGQKVEFLVSFYNNEISEKSEIFDDQFSVERPDGSNFTLKIRSTKLEDSAMYFCASSDGVGQGLGVGQFFGPGTRLTVL.

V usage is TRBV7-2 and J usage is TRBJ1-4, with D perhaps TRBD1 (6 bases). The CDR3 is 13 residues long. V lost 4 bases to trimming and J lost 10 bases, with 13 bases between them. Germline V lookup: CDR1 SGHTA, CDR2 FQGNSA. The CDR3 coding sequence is TGTGCCAGCAGCTCAGGTTGGGGGCGAAAACTGTTTTTT. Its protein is CASSSGWGRKLFF.

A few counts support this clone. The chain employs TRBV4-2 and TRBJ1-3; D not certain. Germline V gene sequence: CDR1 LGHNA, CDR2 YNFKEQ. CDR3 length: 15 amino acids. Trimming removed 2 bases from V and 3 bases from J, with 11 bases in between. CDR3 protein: CASSQHVGIGNTIYF. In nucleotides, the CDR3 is TGTGCCAGCAGCCAACATGTGGGCATTGGAAACACCATATATTTT.

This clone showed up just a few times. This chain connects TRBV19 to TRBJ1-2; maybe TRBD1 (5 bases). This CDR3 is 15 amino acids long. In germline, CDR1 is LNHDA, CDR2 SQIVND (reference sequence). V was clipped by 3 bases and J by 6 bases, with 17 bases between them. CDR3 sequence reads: CASSILAGVRNGYTF. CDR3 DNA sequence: TGTGCCAGTAGTATCCTAGCGGGGGTGAGGAATGGCTACACCTTC.